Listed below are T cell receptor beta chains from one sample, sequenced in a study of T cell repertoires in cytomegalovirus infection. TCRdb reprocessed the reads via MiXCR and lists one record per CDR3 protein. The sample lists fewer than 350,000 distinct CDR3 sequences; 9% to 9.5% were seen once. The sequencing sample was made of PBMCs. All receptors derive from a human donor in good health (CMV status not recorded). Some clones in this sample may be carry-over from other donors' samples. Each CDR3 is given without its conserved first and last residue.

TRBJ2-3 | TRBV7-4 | ASSTQIEEDTQY
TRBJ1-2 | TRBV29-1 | RDRDRDFYGYT
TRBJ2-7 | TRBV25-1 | ASSEFVEQY
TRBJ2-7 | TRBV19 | ASSTGTVSYEQY
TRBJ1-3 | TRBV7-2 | ASSLGQGRKNTIY
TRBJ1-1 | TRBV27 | ASSSDRGITEAF
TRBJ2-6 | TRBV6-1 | ASRHGTGSSGANVLT
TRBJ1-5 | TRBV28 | ASSFQGGMRPQH
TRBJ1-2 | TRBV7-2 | ASSSGFNYGYT
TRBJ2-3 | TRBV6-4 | ASSDGTSGSRTQY
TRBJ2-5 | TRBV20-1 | SANSQETQY
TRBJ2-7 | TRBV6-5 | ASGFGTYEQY
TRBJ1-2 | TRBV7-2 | ASSFDRTNYGYT
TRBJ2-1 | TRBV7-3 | ASSPLAGINNEQF
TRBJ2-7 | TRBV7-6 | ASSSGRIYEQY
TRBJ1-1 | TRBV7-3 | ASSLGQGSNTEAF
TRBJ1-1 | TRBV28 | ASSLEATVNTEAF
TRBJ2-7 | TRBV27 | ASRASGSSYEQY
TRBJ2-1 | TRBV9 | ASSGSGGGYNEQF
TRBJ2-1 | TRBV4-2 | ASSPGTTDNEQF
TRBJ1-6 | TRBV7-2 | ASTGTRPNSPLH
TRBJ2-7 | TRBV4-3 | ASSQEGQGNYEQY
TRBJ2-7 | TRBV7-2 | ASSLKNPYEQY